Sequencing of this TCR beta chain was carried out in a study of T cells in Graves' hyperthyroidism and ophthalmopathy. Authors of the study amplified TCR beta CDR3 regions from RNA transcripts. TCR CDR3 underwent first-round RT-PCR with the HTBI primer set. TCRdb ran MiXCR on the multiplex PCR reads and lists one entry per CDR3 protein. The table has about 400,000 distinct CDR3 sequences, roughly an eighth seen once. This clonotype was sampled from a woman under 30 with Graves' hyperthyroidism. Source material: blood.

This CDR3 is CASSSGSAEEQTQYF. DNA of the CDR3: TGTGCCAGCAGCTCCGGGTCGGCCGAAGAACAGACCCAGTACTTC. The chain recombines TRBV13 with TRBJ2-5; D gene ambiguous. Germline-derived CDR1 and CDR2 are PRHDT and FYEKMQ (reference sequence). CDR3 length equals 15 residues. V lost 4 bases, J lost 6 bases, and 18 bases lay in between.